This T cell receptor (beta chain) was documented in a study of T-cell memory formation after mild COVID-19. Constant-segment primers and 5'RACE yielded cDNA libraries for TCR alpha and TCR beta, each carrying sample barcodes and UMIs. TCRdb re-called the 5' RACE reads with MiXCR, one entry per CDR3 protein. Here the sample spans tens of thousands of distinct CDR3 sequences, about 13% being singletons. V was trimmed by 2 bases and J by 7 bases, leaving 11 bases between them. The germline V gene encodes CDR1 MNHEY and CDR2 SVGAGI. The CDR3 length is 14 residues. Study observations and caveats: CM and EM subsets held most contracting CD4+ clones; EMRA held CD8+ ones.

In this sample, this clonotype turned up a few times. The antigen remains undetermined. The sequencing input was PBMCs or a T cell subset sorted from them (not recorded which). This sequence was found in a man younger than 35 who had mild COVID-19 (a few samples of this study predate the infection). Cell type and time point are not known. The chain uses TRBV6-5 and TRBJ1-4, with D maybe TRBD1 (6 bases). The CDR3: CASSYRGPGEKLFF. In nucleotides, the CDR3 is TGTGCCAGCAGTTACCGGGGGCCGGGTGAAAAACTGTTTTTT.